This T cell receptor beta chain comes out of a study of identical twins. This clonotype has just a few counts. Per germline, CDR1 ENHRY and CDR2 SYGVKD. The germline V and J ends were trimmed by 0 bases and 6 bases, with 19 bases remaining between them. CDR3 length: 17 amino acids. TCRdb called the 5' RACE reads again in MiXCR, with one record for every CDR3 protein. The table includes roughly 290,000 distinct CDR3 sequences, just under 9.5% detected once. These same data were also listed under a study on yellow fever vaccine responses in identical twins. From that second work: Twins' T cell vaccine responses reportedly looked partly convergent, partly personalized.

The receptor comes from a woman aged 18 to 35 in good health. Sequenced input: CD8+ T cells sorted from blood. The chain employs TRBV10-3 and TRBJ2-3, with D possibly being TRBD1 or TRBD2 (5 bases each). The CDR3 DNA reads TGTGCCATCAGTGAGTCCCGAATAGGGACCTACTGGGATACGCAGTATTTT. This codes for CAISESRIGTYWDTQYF.